Following are 18 T cell receptor beta chains from one sample sequenced in a study of graft-versus-host responses after intestinal transplantation. These TCRs are of unknown antigen specificity. Only in-frame clones appear in the TCRdb table, and some are missing; sequencing was by immunoSEQ multiplex PCR. This table holds 62,000 or so clones, more than 90% found once. The sequenced sample was unstimulated CD8+ T cells sorted from spleen or lymph node cells, obtained before transplant. All receptors come from a human donor who was the organ donor for an intestinal transplant.

The chain uses TRBV9 and TRBJ1-2, with D possibly TRBD1 on 6 matching bases. V gave up 3 bases and J gave up 8 bases, with 17 bases separating them. Germline CDR1 SGDLS, CDR2 YYNGEE. This CDR3 has 14 amino acids. The CDR3 is CASSGPFTGKGYTF. In DNA, the CDR3 is TGTGCCAGCAGCGGCCCCTTCACAGGGAAAGGCTACACCTTC.

The V and J genes are TRBV7-9 and TRBJ1-1; D possibly corresponds to TRBD1 (6 bases). V was trimmed by 5 bases and J by 7 bases, leaving 14 bases between them. The CDR3 is 13 amino acids. Per germline, CDR1 SEHNR and CDR2 FQNEAQ (reference sequence). The CDR3 nucleotides read TGTGCCAGCAGCCCGCCGGGACACCTTGAAGCTTTCTTT. It is translated as CASSPPGHLEAFF.

The chain carries TRBV7-9 and TRBJ1-1; 8 bases agree with TRBD1. Germline CDR1 is SEHNR and CDR2 is FQNEAQ (reference sequence). This CDR3 is built from 15 residues. J was trimmed by 6 bases and V by 1 base; bases with no gene match: 7. Here the CDR3 reads CASSLGDRIYSEAFF. CDR3 nucleotide sequence: TGTGCCAGCAGCTTAGGGGACAGGATCTATTCTGAAGCTTTCTTT.

The rearrangement joins TRBV2 to TRBJ1-2; D is uncertain. The V and J ends lost 8 bases and 6 bases respectively, with 16 bases between them. The CDR3 covers 13 residues. In germline, CDR1 is SNHLY, CDR2 FYNNEI. CDR3 sequence: CASLFRRNHGYTF. In nucleotides, the CDR3 is TGTGCCAGCCTATTCCGCAGGAACCATGGCTACACCTTC.

The V gene is TRBV28, the J gene TRBJ1-1; D might be TRBD1 (6 bases). Germline CDR1 and CDR2: MDHEN and SYDVKM. V dropped 6 bases and J dropped 3 bases, with 17 bases sitting between them. This CDR3 has 15 residues. The CDR3 spells CASREQGGYDTEAFF. The CDR3 DNA reads as TGTGCCAGCAGGGAACAGGGTGGGTACGACACTGAAGCTTTCTTT. The full variable domain, rest sourced from reference TRBV28 and TRBJ1-1, is DVKVTQSSRYLVKRTGEKVFLECVQDMDHENMFWYRQDPGLGLRLIYFSYDVKMKEKGDIPEGYSVSREKKERFSLILESASTNQTSMYLCASREQGGYDTEAFFGQGTRLTVV.

This chain uses TRBV9 with TRBJ2-5; the match to TRBD1 covers 7 bases. This CDR3 comprises 14 residues. V dropped 3 bases and J dropped 2; count of bases not matched to a gene: 4. Per the germline V gene, CDR1 is SGDLS and CDR2 is YYNGEE. CDR3: CASSEWDSQETQYF. In DNA, the CDR3 is TGTGCCAGCAGCGAGTGGGACAGTCAAGAGACCCAGTACTTC. Drawing the rest from reference TRBV9 and TRBJ2-5, the complete variable domain is DSGVTQTPKHLITATGQRVTLRCSPRSGDLSVYWYQQSLDQGLQFLIQYYNGEERAKGNILERFSAQQFPDLHSELNLSSLELGDSALYFCASSEWDSQETQYFGPGTRLLVL.

The chain uses TRBV23-1 and TRBJ2-3; TRBD2 matches at 7 bases. TRBV23-1 has ORF status, its function being uncertain. The V gene end was trimmed by 6 bases and the J gene end by 4 bases; junction bases not matched to a gene: 13. CDR3 length: 16 amino acids. As DNA, the CDR3 is TGCGCCAGCAGCCCGGGCGGGGGATTACTCGCAGATACGCAGTATTTT. This translates into CASSPGGGLLADTQYF.

The CDR3 sequence is CASSLNPGQGTDTQYF. DNA of the CDR3: TGTGCCAGCAGCCTAAACCCGGGACAGGGCACAGATACGCAGTATTTT. J is TRBJ2-3 and V is TRBV11-2, with 8 bases fitting TRBD1. The junction had 8 bases not matched to a gene; V was cut back by 5 bases and J by 1 base. CDR3 size: 16 residues. Germline CDR1 and CDR2: SGHAT and FQNNGV.

The chain uses TRBV30 and TRBJ2-1; 7 bases agree with TRBD2. Looked up from germline, CDR1 is GTSNPN and CDR2 is SVGIG (reference sequence). Trimming removed 3 bases from V and 4 bases from J; junction bases left unmatched: 9. The CDR3 has 15 amino acids. This CDR3 reads CAWRMKRDYYNEQFF. CDR3 coding DNA: TGTGCCTGGAGGATGAAACGGGACTATTACAATGAGCAGTTCTTC.

The chain has TRBV15 and TRBJ1-5, with D possibly TRBD1 on 5 matching bases. CDR3 length: 15 amino acids. V was trimmed by 0 bases and J by 2 bases, leaving 8 bases between them. Germline V gene lookup returns CDR1 LNHNV and CDR2 YYDKDF (reference sequence). CDR3: CATSREGTGNQPQHF. For the CDR3, the DNA is TGTGCCACCAGCAGAGAGGGGACTGGCAATCAGCCCCAGCATTTT.

The chain's CDR3 is CASSLSWGANYGYTF. For the CDR3, the DNA is TGTGCCAGCAGTTTATCTTGGGGGGCTAACTATGGCTACACCTTC. The chain employs TRBV27 and TRBJ1-2; D possibly corresponds to TRBD1 (5 bases). CDR3 length equals 15 residues. Germline V gives CDR1 MNHEY, CDR2 SMNVEV (reference sequence). The V end was cut by 0 bases, the J end by 0 bases, with 8 bases between.

The chain carries TRBV6-5 and TRBJ2-3, with 7 bases that match TRBD2. With V trimmed by 5 bases and J by 1 base, 6 bases remained unmatched. Germline V CDR1 and CDR2: MNHEY, SVGAGI. The CDR3 covers 15 residues. CDR3 in amino acids: CASSPQGLRTDTQYF. CDR3 in DNA: TGTGCCAGCAGTCCCCAGGGACTACGCACAGATACGCAGTATTTT.

The V call is TRBV19, the J call TRBJ2-1, with D possibly TRBD2 on 6 matching bases. V was clipped by 1 base and J by 14 bases, with 18 bases between them. The CDR3 spans 14 residues. Germline V lookup: CDR1 LNHDA, CDR2 SQIVND (reference sequence). The CDR3 nucleotides are TGTGCCAGTAGTATAGCGGGGGACGGAGGAATTGAGTTCTTC. Its translation is CASSIAGDGGIEFF.

V and J are TRBV6-5 and TRBJ1-2; 7 nucleotides line up with TRBD1. The CDR3 has 15 residues. The germline gives CDR1 MNHEY, CDR2 SVGAGI. V lost 5 bases and J lost 6; bases outside the gene matches: 12. The CDR3 sequence: CASSPFKGGVHGYTF. The CDR3 DNA sequence: TGTGCCAGCAGTCCGTTCAAAGGGGGCGTTCATGGCTACACCTTC.

This rearrangement joins TRBV28 to TRBJ1-2; 7 bases fit TRBD1. The CDR3 has 14 residues. V dropped 6 bases and J dropped 5; count of bases not matched to a gene: 9. Germline values: CDR1 MDHEN, CDR2 SYDVKM. The CDR3 protein is CASSPERGRYGYTF. Written as DNA, the CDR3 is TGTGCCAGCAGCCCAGAGAGGGGGCGTTATGGCTACACCTTC.

The chain carries TRBV29-1 and TRBJ2-7; D is perhaps TRBD2 (5 bases). Germline values: CDR1 SQVTM, CDR2 ANQGSEA. This CDR3 has 13 residues. V gave up 3 bases and J gave up 4 bases, with 13 bases separating them. The CDR3 bases are TGCAGCGTTGATGGTCTAGCTCCATACGAGCAGTACTTC. Translated: CSVDGLAPYEQYF.

V usage is TRBV28 and J usage is TRBJ1-2; no definite D call. The germline gives CDR1 MDHEN, CDR2 SYDVKM. Trimming shortened V by 6 bases and J by 3 bases, and 11 bases separated the two germline ends. The CDR3 contains 13 residues. This chain's CDR3 is CASSLQSYYGYTF. DNA for the CDR3: TGTGCCAGCAGCCTACAGAGCTACTATGGCTACACCTTC.

The DNA for the CDR3 is TGCGCCAGCAGCTTAGGAGACAGGCTCCCTGGGACCGGGGAGCTGTTTTTT. It is translated as CASSLGDRLPGTGELFF. The chain employs TRBV5-1 and TRBJ2-2; a possible D gene is TRBD1 (6 bases). CDR1 is SGHRS, CDR2 YFSETQ, per germline. V was shortened by 2 bases and J by 5 bases, with 19 bases between the two germline ends. CDR3 size: 17 residues. Together with reference TRBV5-1 and TRBJ2-2, the CDR3 gives the full variable domain: KAGVTQTPRYLIKTRGQQVTLSCSPISGHRSVSWYQQTPGQGLQFLFEYFSETQRNKGNFPGRFSGRQFSNSRSEMNVSTLELGDSALYLCASSLGDRLPGTGELFFGEGSRLTVL.